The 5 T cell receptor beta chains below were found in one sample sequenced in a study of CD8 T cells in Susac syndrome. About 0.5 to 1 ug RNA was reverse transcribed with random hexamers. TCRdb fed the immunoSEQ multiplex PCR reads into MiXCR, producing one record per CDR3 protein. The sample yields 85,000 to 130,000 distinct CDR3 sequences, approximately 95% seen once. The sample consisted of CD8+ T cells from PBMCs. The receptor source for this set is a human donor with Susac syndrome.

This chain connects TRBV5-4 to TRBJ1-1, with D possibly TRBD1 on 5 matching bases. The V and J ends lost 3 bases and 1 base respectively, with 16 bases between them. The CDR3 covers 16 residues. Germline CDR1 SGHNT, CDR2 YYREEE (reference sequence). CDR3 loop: CASSYLGPQGNTEAFF. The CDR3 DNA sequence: TGTGCCAGCAGCTACCTAGGGCCTCAGGGGAACACTGAAGCTTTCTTT.

The CDR3 region is CSATPTLARPDTQYF. DNA of the CDR3: TGCAGTGCTACTCCAACTTTAGCTAGGCCAGATACGCAGTATTTT. The chain couples TRBV20-1 to TRBJ2-3, with no clear D. Trimming cost V 4 bases and J 4 bases, with 18 bases left between them. The CDR3 extends over 15 amino acids. Germline values: CDR1 DFQATT, CDR2 SNEGSKA (reference sequence).

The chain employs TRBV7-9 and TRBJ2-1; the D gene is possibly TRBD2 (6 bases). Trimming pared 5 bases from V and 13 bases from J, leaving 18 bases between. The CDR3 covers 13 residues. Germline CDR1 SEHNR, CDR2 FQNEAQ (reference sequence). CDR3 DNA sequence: TGTGCCAGCAGCCCACCCCGGGACTGGGAACAGTTCTTC. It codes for CASSPPRDWEQFF. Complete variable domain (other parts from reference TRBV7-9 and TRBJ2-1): DTGVSQNPRHKITKRGQNVTFRCDPISEHNRLYWYRQTLGQGPEFLTYFQNEAQLEKSRLLSDRFSAERPKGSFSTLEIQRTEQGDSAMYLCASSPPRDWEQFFGPGTRLTVL.

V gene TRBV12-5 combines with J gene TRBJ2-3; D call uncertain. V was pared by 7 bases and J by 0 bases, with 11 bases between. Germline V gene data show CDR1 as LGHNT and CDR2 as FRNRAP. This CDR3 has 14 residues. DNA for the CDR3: TGTGCTAGTGCTACATCATCTAGCACAGATACGCAGTATTTT. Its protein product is CASATSSSTDTQYF.

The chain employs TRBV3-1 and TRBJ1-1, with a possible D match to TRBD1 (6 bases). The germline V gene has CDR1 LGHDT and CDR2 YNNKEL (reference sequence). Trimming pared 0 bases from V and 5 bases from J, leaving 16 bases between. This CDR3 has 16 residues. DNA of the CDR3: TGTGCCAGCAGCCAAGATCTGGGACAACGGGATACTGAAGCTTTCTTT. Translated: CASSQDLGQRDTEAFF.